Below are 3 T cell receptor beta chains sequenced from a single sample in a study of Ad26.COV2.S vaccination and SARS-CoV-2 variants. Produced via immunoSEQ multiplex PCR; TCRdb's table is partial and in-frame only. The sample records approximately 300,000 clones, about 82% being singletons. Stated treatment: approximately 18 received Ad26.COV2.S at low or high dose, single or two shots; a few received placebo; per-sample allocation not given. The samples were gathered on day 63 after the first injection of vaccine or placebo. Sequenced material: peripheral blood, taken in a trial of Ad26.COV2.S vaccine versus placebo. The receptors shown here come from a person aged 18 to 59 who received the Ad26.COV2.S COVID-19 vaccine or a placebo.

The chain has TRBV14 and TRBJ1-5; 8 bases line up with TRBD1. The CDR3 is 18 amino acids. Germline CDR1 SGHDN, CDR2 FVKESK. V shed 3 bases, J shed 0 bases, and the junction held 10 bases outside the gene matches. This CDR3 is CASSHSRDRLYSNQPQHF. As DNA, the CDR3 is TGTGCCAGCAGCCACTCCCGGGACAGGTTGTATAGCAATCAGCCCCAGCATTTT.

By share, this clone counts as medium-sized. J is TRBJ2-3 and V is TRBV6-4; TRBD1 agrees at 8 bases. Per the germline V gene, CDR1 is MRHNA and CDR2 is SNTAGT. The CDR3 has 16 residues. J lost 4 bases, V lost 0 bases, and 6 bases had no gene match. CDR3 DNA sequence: TGTGCCAGCAGTGACTCGAGGTCAGGGGGCCCAGATACGCAGTATTTT. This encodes CASSDSRSGGPDTQYF.

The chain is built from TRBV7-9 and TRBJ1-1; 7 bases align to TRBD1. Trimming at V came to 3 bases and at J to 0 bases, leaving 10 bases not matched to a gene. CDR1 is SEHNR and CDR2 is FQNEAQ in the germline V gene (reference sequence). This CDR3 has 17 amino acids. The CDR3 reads CASSFLVTGDLNTEAFF. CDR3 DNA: TGTGCCAGCAGCTTCCTCGTTACAGGGGACCTGAACACTGAAGCTTTCTTT.